The 23 T cell receptor beta chains in this list originate from one sample, sequenced in a study of cytomegalovirus exposure and HLA in healthy donors. PCR primers comprised 60 Vbeta and 13 Jbeta primers. Repertoires were generated with immunoSEQ multiplex PCR, while TCRdb's copy carries only in-frame clones and drops some. Here the sample spans about 250,000 clones, approximately 85% being singletons. Specimen: PBMCs. The receptors come from a girl aged 2 to 9 in good health and CMV-seronegative.

J is TRBJ2-7 and V is TRBV5-1; D call uncertain. Looked up from germline, CDR1 is SGHRS and CDR2 is YFSETQ. V lost 2 bases to trimming and J lost 2 bases, with 5 bases between them. CDR3 length: 12 amino acids. This chain's CDR3 is CASSFTPYEQYF. The CDR3 bases are TGCGCCAGCAGCTTTACTCCCTACGAGCAGTACTTC. The variable domain in full, with the rest retrieved from reference TRBV5-1 and TRBJ2-7, is KAGVTQTPRYLIKTRGQQVTLSCSPISGHRSVSWYQQTPGQGLQFLFEYFSETQRNKGNFPGRFSGRQFSNSRSEMNVSTLELGDSALYLCASSFTPYEQYFGPGTRLTVT.

The V gene is TRBV6-1, the J gene TRBJ1-1; 8 bases agree with TRBD1. The J segment lost 6 bases and the V segment lost 6 bases, leaving 6 bases of the junction unmatched. This CDR3 contains 13 residues. Germline V gives CDR1 MNHNS, CDR2 SASEGT. The CDR3, as DNA: TGTGCCAGCAGGCCGGGACAGGTCTCTGAAGCTTTCTTT. This encodes CASRPGQVSEAFF.

The sample holds a few counts of this clone. V is TRBV11-3 and J is TRBJ2-3, with TRBD1 as a possible D gene (7 bases). Trimming removed 5 bases from V and 3 bases from J, with 18 bases in between. Germline V gene data show CDR1 as SGHNT and CDR2 as YENEEA. The CDR3 consists of 16 residues. The CDR3 DNA follows: TGTGCCAGCAGCCAGGGGGGATTAGTACGGACAGATACGCAGTATTTT. This encodes CASSQGGLVRTDTQYF.

The rearrangement uses TRBV6-6 and TRBJ1-2; D is ambiguous. V was clipped by 7 bases and J by 4 bases, with 16 bases between them. The V gene's germline CDR1 is MNHNY and CDR2 SVGAGI (reference sequence). CDR3 size: 14 residues. The CDR3 DNA sequence: TGTGCCAGCACCTCTCATCGGTTCCTCTATGGCTACACCTTC. As protein: CASTSHRFLYGYTF.

This sequence joins TRBV2 and TRBJ2-5; 12 bases agree with TRBD2. This CDR3 has 15 residues. Germline loops: CDR1 SNHLY, CDR2 FYNNEI. The V gene end was trimmed by 4 bases and the J gene end by 7 bases; junction bases not matched to a gene: 7. The CDR3 reads CASSGRLAGAGTQYF. DNA of the CDR3: TGTGCCAGCAGTGGTAGACTAGCGGGAGCGGGGACCCAGTACTTC.

The chain employs TRBV6-5 and TRBJ1-1, with 8 nucleotides matching TRBD1. Germline V gives CDR1 MNHEY, CDR2 SVGAGI. The CDR3 sequence is 15 residues long. V dropped 6 bases and J dropped 11; count of bases not matched to a gene: 17. This CDR3 is CASSSLGTGEGQAFF. The CDR3 nucleotides read TGTGCCAGCAGCTCCCTCGGGACAGGAGAGGGGCAGGCTTTCTTT.

In the case of this clone: The same CDR3 is also encoded by other DNA sequences in this sample. This chain connects TRBV29-1 to TRBJ1-5; D perhaps matches TRBD1 (5 bases). The germline gives CDR1 SQVTM, CDR2 ANQGSEA. The V end lost 4 bases, the J end lost 2 bases, and 6 bases lay between the germline ends. This CDR3 has 12 residues. The DNA for the CDR3 is TGCAGCGTTGGGGGGGGCAATCAGCCCCAGCATTTT. It specifies CSVGGGNQPQHF.

This chain joins TRBV27 and TRBJ1-6, with TRBD1 matching over 7 bases. V shed 5 bases and J 7 bases; nucleotides not matched to a gene: 14. In germline, CDR1 is MNHEY, CDR2 SMNVEV (reference sequence). The CDR3 sequence is 17 residues long. CDR3 sequence (DNA): TGTGCCAGCAGTGGCTTCCTCGGACAGGCGGGAAATTCACCCCTCCACTTT. It yields the protein CASSGFLGQAGNSPLHF.

The chain employs TRBV7-6 and TRBJ2-5; perhaps TRBD1 as D (5 bases). Trimming removed 3 bases at V and 1 base at J, with 9 bases between. The germline V gene has CDR1 SGHVS and CDR2 FNYEAQ. The CDR3 spans 14 residues. The CDR3 region is CASSLSRAQETQYF. For the CDR3, the DNA is TGTGCCAGCAGCTTGTCCAGGGCCCAAGAGACCCAGTACTTC.

The chain uses TRBV19 and TRBJ2-1; 10 bases map to TRBD2. V dropped 10 bases and J dropped 6; count of bases not matched to a gene: 9. Per the germline V gene, CDR1 is LNHDA and CDR2 is SQIVND (reference sequence). CDR3 length: 14 amino acids. CDR3: CATAAGGAANEQFF. CDR3 nucleotide sequence: TGTGCCACCGCAGCGGGGGGGGCGGCCAATGAGCAGTTCTTC. The variable domain in full, with the rest retrieved from reference TRBV19 and TRBJ2-1, is DGGITQSPKYLFRKEGQNVTLSCEQNLNHDAMYWYRQDPGQGLRLIYYSQIVNDFQKGDIAEGYSVSREKKESFPLTVTSAQKNPTAFYLCATAAGGAANEQFFGPGTRLTVL.

The V and J genes are TRBV6-1 and TRBJ2-7; 13 nucleotides match TRBD2. Germline values: CDR1 MNHNS, CDR2 SASEGT. With V trimmed by 1 base and J by 4 bases, 1 base remained unmatched. CDR3 size: 15 residues. CDR3 loop: CASSEGTSGRYEQYF. In nucleotides, the CDR3 is TGTGCCAGCAGTGAAGGGACTAGCGGGAGATACGAGCAGTACTTC.

The V call is TRBV13, the J call TRBJ2-7, with 10 bases aligning to TRBD1. Germline-derived CDR1 and CDR2 are PRHDT and FYEKMQ (reference sequence). The CDR3 contains 16 residues. Germline trimming cut 5 bases from V and 4 bases from J; bases unmatched to any gene: 11. CDR3 region: CASSPGPGQGTYEQYF. The CDR3 nucleotides are TGTGCCAGCAGCCCGGGGCCGGGACAGGGGACGTACGAGCAGTACTTC.

The chain is built from TRBV19 and TRBJ1-1; D might be TRBD1 (5 bases). CDR3 size: 13 residues. Germline V gives CDR1 LNHDA, CDR2 SQIVND (reference sequence). With 7 bases removed from V and 14 bases from J, the gap between germline ends came to 23 bases. CDR3 in DNA: TGTGCCAGTAATGGAAACGGGACTCGGGACGCATTCTTT. Translation gives CASNGNGTRDAFF.

This CDR3 reads CASSYSQGAYEQYF. As DNA, the CDR3 is TGTGCCAGCAGTTACTCACAGGGGGCCTACGAGCAGTACTTC. The chain recombines TRBV6-5 with TRBJ2-7, with 8 positions matching TRBD1. From germline, CDR1 is MNHEY and CDR2 SVGAGI. The CDR3 is 14 amino acids. V was pared by 0 bases and J by 2 bases, with 0 bases of the junction left unmatched.

The chain carries TRBV27 and TRBJ1-5; no clear D gene. From germline, CDR1 is MNHEY and CDR2 SMNVEV (reference sequence). V lost 5 bases to trimming and J lost 4 bases, with 15 bases between them. The CDR3 contains 15 residues. The CDR3 protein is CASSPIRQANQPQHF. The CDR3 region has the DNA TGTGCCAGCAGTCCCATTCGGCAGGCTAATCAGCCCCAGCATTTT.

The chain couples TRBV7-9 to TRBJ2-3; D ambiguous. V was cut by 8 bases and J by 12 bases, with 6 bases left in between. CDR3 size: 8 residues. The germline V gene has CDR1 SEHNR and CDR2 FQNEAQ (reference sequence). CDR3 DNA: TGTGCCAGCGGGCCCCAGTATTTT. This translates into CASGPQYF.

The V call is TRBV11-2, the J call TRBJ2-3; 7 bases are a match to TRBD1. J gave up 4 bases and V 1 base, and 5 bases lay outside the gene matches. This CDR3 is built from 15 residues. CDR1 SGHAT and CDR2 FQNNGV come from the germline V gene. The CDR3 region is CASSLVRGRADTQYF. CDR3 coding DNA: TGTGCCAGCAGCTTAGTGAGGGGGCGAGCAGATACGCAGTATTTT.

This chain joins TRBV7-6 and TRBJ2-7; D is ambiguous. V was clipped by 1 base and J by 3 bases, with 10 bases between them. This CDR3 is built from 14 residues. CDR1 is SGHVS, CDR2 FNYEAQ, per germline. CDR3: CASSLGPVIYEQYF. The CDR3 nucleotides read TGTGCCAGCAGCTTAGGCCCAGTGATCTACGAGCAGTACTTC.

The rearrangement joins TRBV5-4 to TRBJ2-5, with a weak D call TRBD1 (6 bases). Germline CDR1 and CDR2: SGHNT and YYREEE (reference sequence). Between the trimmed V and J ends, which lost 1 base and 3 bases, there was a span of 13 bases. The CDR3 contains 15 residues. In DNA, the CDR3 is TGTGCCAGCAGCTTGACCGGACAGCCCGAAGAGACCCAGTACTTC. Translation: CASSLTGQPEETQYF.

This clone was seen once. This chain links TRBV2 with TRBJ2-2; D gene unclear. The CDR3 contains 14 residues. CDR1 SNHLY and CDR2 FYNNEI come from the germline V gene. V lost 1 base to trimming and J lost 3 bases, with 6 bases between them. The CDR3 protein is CASSEDRYTGELFF. DNA for the CDR3: TGTGCCAGCAGTGAAGATCGTTACACCGGGGAGCTGTTTTTT. Full variable domain (missing parts from reference TRBV2 and TRBJ2-2): EPEVTQTPSHQVTQMGQEVILRCVPISNHLYFYWYRQILGQKVEFLVSFYNNEISEKSEIFDDQFSVERPDGSNFTLKIRSTKLEDSAMYFCASSEDRYTGELFFGEGSRLTVL.

The chain recombines TRBV18 with TRBJ1-3; D is possibly TRBD1 (5 bases). V lost 1 base to trimming and J lost 0 bases, with 16 bases between them. The CDR3 runs to 18 residues. CDR1 is KGHSH, CDR2 LQKENI, per germline. CDR3 region: CASSPLGGAPFSGNTIYF. DNA of the CDR3: TGTGCCAGCTCACCACTGGGCGGGGCACCCTTCTCTGGAAACACCATATATTTT.

This chain connects TRBV29-1 to TRBJ1-1; D is perhaps TRBD1 (6 bases). V gave up 3 bases and J gave up 4 bases, with 12 bases separating them. Germline lookup yields CDR1 SQVTM and CDR2 ANQGSEA. The CDR3 loop spans 13 amino acids. CDR3 protein: CSVEPGGGTEAFF. The CDR3 nucleotides read TGCAGCGTTGAGCCGGGAGGGGGCACTGAAGCTTTCTTT.

The chain couples TRBV6-5 to TRBJ1-6; perhaps TRBD1 as D (6 bases). Trimming took 0 bases from V and 14 from J, leaving 11 bases between them. The CDR3 consists of 13 residues. From germline, CDR1 is MNHEY and CDR2 SVGAGI. The CDR3 DNA is TGTGCCAGCAGTTACTCTCCCGAGGGGGCCCTCCACTTT. This gives the protein CASSYSPEGALHF.